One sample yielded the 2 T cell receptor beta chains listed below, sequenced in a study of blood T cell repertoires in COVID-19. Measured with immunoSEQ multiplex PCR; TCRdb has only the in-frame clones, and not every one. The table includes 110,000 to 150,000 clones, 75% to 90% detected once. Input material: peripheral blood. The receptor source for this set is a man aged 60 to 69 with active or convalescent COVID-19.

This CDR3 is CASSTGSYSNQPQHF. The CDR3 bases are TGTGCCAGTAGTACAGGGTCCTATAGCAATCAGCCCCAGCATTTT. The chain recombines TRBV19 with TRBJ1-5; possible D gene TRBD1, 5 bases. The germline gives CDR1 LNHDA, CDR2 SQIVND (reference sequence). V lost 4 bases and J 0 bases, leaving 10 bases between the germline ends. CDR3 length: 15 residues.

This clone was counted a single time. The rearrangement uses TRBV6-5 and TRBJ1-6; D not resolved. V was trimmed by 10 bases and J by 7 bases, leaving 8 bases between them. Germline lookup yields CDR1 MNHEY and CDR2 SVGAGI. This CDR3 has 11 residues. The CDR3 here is CATRQNSPLHF. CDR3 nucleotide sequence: TGTGCCACCCGTCAGAATTCACCCCTCCACTTT.